Reported below is one T cell receptor beta chain. Terminally differentiated effector memory CD45RA+ cells were left out of the naive CD8 fraction, which was CD45RO-negative and positively selected for CCR7. This entry comes from a study of shared clonotypes between healthy human individuals. Some clones are missing from TCRdb's copy, which holds only in-frame ones; the method was immunoSEQ multiplex PCR. Of some 2,000,000 clones listed, over 85% are singletons. The V gene's germline CDR1 is MNHNY and CDR2 SVGAGI (reference sequence). There are 15 residues in the CDR3. With V trimmed by 3 bases and J by 4 bases, 7 bases remained unmatched.

This TCR was sampled from a man aged 18-30 years in good health. The chain couples TRBV6-6 to TRBJ2-5; 8 bases line up with TRBD1. The sequencing input was naive CD8+ T cells sorted from blood. The DNA of the CDR3 is TGTGCCAGCAGTTATTCGACAGGGGCCGTAGAGACCCAGTACTTC. Amino acids: CASSYSTGAVETQYF.